This is a list of T cell receptor beta chains from one sample in a study of T cell responses to AZD1222 COVID-19 vaccine. Sequenced by immunoSEQ multiplex PCR; TCRdb stores in-frame clones only, minus some. Of 150,000 to 200,000 clones listed, around 91% were seen once; the top ten hold approximately 6.3%. The source was peripheral blood, collected 28 days after the second AZD1222 dose. The receptors were gathered from an adult who received the AZD1222 COVID-19 vaccine. CDR3s include the opening cysteine and the closing phenylalanine or tryptophan. A D gene is named only where the DNA matches it firmly. A row's size may be missing; if present it is once, few, many or a size class.

d_call clone_size cdr3_length j_call v_call cdr3_nt cdr3_aa
NA NA 14 TRBJ2-5 TRBV7-7 TGTGCCAGCAGCTTATCACTAGCAGAAGAGACCCAGTACTTC CASSLSLAEETQYF
NA NA 10 TRBJ2-5 TRBV20-1 TGCAGTGCTAGCTCTGAGACCCAGTACTTC CSASSETQYF
NA NA 15 TRBJ2-7 TRBV6-5 TGTGCCAGCATCCCAGATTCAGACCGAAGCTACGAGCAGTACTTC CASIPDSDRSYEQYF
TRBD1 once 17 TRBJ2-7 TRBV6-6 TGTGCCAGCAGTCTGCCGTTAGGGACAGGGAGCTCCTACGAGCAGTACTTC CASSLPLGTGSSYEQYF
NA NA 13 TRBJ1-2 TRBV9 TGTGCCAGCAATCGTGACGTAGGGAGAGGCTACACCTTC CASNRDVGRGYTF
NA NA 13 TRBJ1-6 TRBV6-6 TGTGCCAGCAGACCCTCCCGGGATTCACCCCTCCACTTT CASRPSRDSPLHF
TRBD1 NA 17 TRBJ2-5 TRBV19 TGTGCCAGTAGTATAGAGTTGGGACAGGGGGCATTGGAGACCCAGTACTTC CASSIELGQGALETQYF
NA NA 13 TRBJ1-1 TRBV29-1 TGCAGCATAGCAAGGACAACGCCGGCTGAAGCTTTCTTT CSIARTTPAEAFF
NA once 17 TRBJ1-3 TRBV19 TGTGCCAGTAGCTATGGGGGGGGCCGTTCCTCTGGAAACACCATATATTTT CASSYGGGRSSGNTIYF
NA once 17 TRBJ1-4 TRBV28 TGTGCCAGCAGTCATTCTCCGTGGGGGGCCGCTGGTGAAAAACTGTTTTTT CASSHSPWGAAGEKLFF
NA NA 17 TRBJ1-1 TRBV6-2/TRBV6-3 TGTGCCAGCAGTTACACCCCCGGGGGGGGCTCGAACACTGAAGCTTTCTTT CASSYTPGGGSNTEAFF
TRBD1 NA 11 TRBJ2-5 TRBV20-1 TGCAGAGTGGACAGGGCAGAGACCCAGTACTTC CRVDRAETQYF
NA NA 12 TRBJ1-4 TRBV28 TGTGCCAGCAGGACCGCTACCGAAAAACTGTTTTTT CASRTATEKLFF
TRBD1 few 16 TRBJ1-4 TRBV9 TGTGCCAGCAGCTCAGGGGGGGCGGCAACTAATGAAAAACTGTTTTTT CASSSGGAATNEKLFF
NA NA 16 TRBJ1-1 TRBV14 TGTGCCAGCAGCCAATTGTACTATGGCAGCGGCACTGAAGCTTTCTTT CASSQLYYGSGTEAFF
TRBD2 NA 15 TRBJ2-1 TRBV24-1 TGTGCCACCAGTGGTGAGCGGGAGGCCTACAATGAGCAGTTCTTC CATSGEREAYNEQFF
NA NA 14 TRBJ1-2 TRBV11-2 TGTGCCAGCAGCCCCCCAGGGTCCCTCTATGGCTACACCTTC CASSPPGSLYGYTF
NA NA 11 TRBJ2-7 TRBV6-5 TGTGCCAGCAGTCGACTAGGCGAGCAGTACTTC CASSRLGEQYF
NA NA 13 TRBJ1-3 TRBV6-5 TGTGCCAGCTATGTAGCCTCTGGAAACACCATATATTTT CASYVASGNTIYF
TRBD1 NA 16 TRBJ1-4 TRBV7-6 TGTGCCCGGATGCCGGGACAGGCTGCAACTAATGAAAAACTGTTTTTT CARMPGQAATNEKLFF
TRBD2 NA 15 TRBJ2-3 TRBV30 TGTGCCTGGAGAAGACTAGCGGGGCTCACAGATACGCAGTATTTT CAWRRLAGLTDTQYF
TRBD2 NA 18 TRBJ2-6 TRBV7-2 TGTGCCAGCAGCCTCTTGGGGGGGTACCTCTCTGGGGCCAACGTCCTGACTTTC CASSLLGGYLSGANVLTF
NA NA 15 TRBJ1-3 TRBV19 TGTGCCAGTACCCCGGGACGGGACTCTGGAAACACCATATATTTT CASTPGRDSGNTIYF
NA NA 15 TRBJ1-4 TRBV10-3 TGTGCCATCAGATCGGCCGGGACGGCCTATGAAAAACTGTTTTTT CAIRSAGTAYEKLFF
NA NA 15 TRBJ1-4 TRBV9 TGTGCCAGCAGCCCGGGGGTGGCAACTAATGAAAAACTGTTTTTT CASSPGVATNEKLFF
NA NA 15 TRBJ1-4 TRBV11-2 TGTGCCAGCAGCCCTCAGGACGGGATTAATGAAAAACTGTTTTTT CASSPQDGINEKLFF
NA NA 15 TRBJ2-7 TRBV25-1 TGTGCCAGCAGTGCGGGGTGGGCAGGGTCCTACGAGCAGTACTTC CASSAGWAGSYEQYF
NA NA 13 TRBJ2-4 TRBV3-1/TRBV3-2 TGTGCCAGCAGCCAAGATGGAAGAAACATTCAGTACTTC CASSQDGRNIQYF
TRBD1 NA 15 TRBJ1-1 TRBV9 TGTGCCAGCAGCCAGGGGGGAATCGGCTCTGGTGAAGCTTTCTTT CASSQGGIGSGEAFF
TRBD1 NA 14 TRBJ1-6 TRBV2 TGTGCCAGCAGTGTGAGGGGAGGGGGCTCGCCCCTCCACTTT CASSVRGGGSPLHF
TRBD2 NA 15 TRBJ2-1 TRBV2 TGTGCCAGCACTGGGACTAGCGGGAATTACAATGAGCAGTTCTTC CASTGTSGNYNEQFF
NA NA 14 TRBJ1-2 TRBV19 TGTGCCAGTAGCTTGGGATCCGTCAGCTATGGCTACACCTTC CASSLGSVSYGYTF
TRBD1 NA 14 TRBJ1-4 TRBV27 TGTGCCAGCAGTTACAGGGGGGCTAATGAAAAACTGTTTTTT CASSYRGANEKLFF
NA NA 12 TRBJ1-2 TRBV14 TGTGCCAGCAGCCTGGGGGGTTATGGCTACACCTTC CASSLGGYGYTF
NA NA 15 TRBJ2-7 TRBV19 TGTGCCAGTAGTATAGGGCCAGGGTCGAACTACGAGCAGTACTTC CASSIGPGSNYEQYF
TRBD1 NA 18 TRBJ1-3 TRBV9 TGTGCCAGCAGCGTATTTCCCGTAGACAGGGGGGGCGGAAACACCATATATTTT CASSVFPVDRGGGNTIYF
NA NA 19 TRBJ1-5 TRBV28 TGTGCCAGCAGTTCCGGAGACAGGTCGGCCCCCCTTAGCAATCAGCCCCAGCATTTT CASSSGDRSAPLSNQPQHF
TRBD1 NA 15 TRBJ2-7 TRBV5-4 TGTGCCAGCGCCCCGGACAGGGCCGATAAACACGAGCAGTACTTC CASAPDRADKHEQYF
TRBD2 NA 15 TRBJ2-1 TRBV30 TGTGCCTGGGTCGGACTAGCGGGAGTATACAATGAGCAGTTCTTC CAWVGLAGVYNEQFF
NA NA 14 TRBJ1-2 TRBV6-5 TGTGCCAGCAACTCGGTGGGAGTTAGTGGTGGCTACACCTTC CASNSVGVSGGYTF
NA NA 13 TRBJ1-2 TRBV6-1 TGTGCCAGCAGTGAAGCGCCTGGGGCGGTGGACACCTTC CASSEAPGAVDTF
NA NA 15 TRBJ1-6 TRBV5-1 TGCGCCAGCAGCTTGCGGGCCCTCGGTAATTCACCCCTCCACTTT CASSLRALGNSPLHF
TRBD1 NA 15 TRBJ2-2 TRBV30 TGTGCCTGGAAAAACAGGGGGCGGGTCACCGGGGAGCTGTTTTTT CAWKNRGRVTGELFF
TRBD2 NA 16 TRBJ2-1 TRBV4-3 TGCGCCAGCAGCCAAGCGGGGACTAGCGGGAGTAATGAGCAGTTCTTC CASSQAGTSGSNEQFF
NA once 13 TRBJ2-7 TRBV2 TGTGCCAGCACCCGGGACTTCTCCTACGAGCAGTACTTC CASTRDFSYEQYF
TRBD1 NA 15 TRBJ2-1 TRBV5-8 TGTGCCAGCAGCTTGGAAAGGGGACAGGTTAATGAGCAGTTCTTC CASSLERGQVNEQFF
TRBD2 once 16 TRBJ2-1 TRBV2 TGTGCCAGCAGTGATCTTAGCGGGAGCTCCTACAATGAGCAGTTCTTC CASSDLSGSSYNEQFF
TRBD1 NA 14 TRBJ1-2 TRBV27 TGTGCCAGCAGTGACAGACAGGGTTTCGATGGCTACACCTTC CASSDRQGFDGYTF
NA NA 14 TRBJ2-3 TRBV9 TGTGCCAGCAGCGTAGCTACCCTGACAGATACGCAGTATTTT CASSVATLTDTQYF
NA NA 11 TRBJ1-4 TRBV5-6 TGTGCCAGCAGCTTGAACGAAAAACTGTTTTTT CASSLNEKLFF
TRBD1 NA 14 TRBJ1-2 TRBV30 TGTGCCTGGGGCCGAGGACAGGGGAACTATGGCTACACCTTC CAWGRGQGNYGYTF
NA NA 13 TRBJ2-4 TRBV12-3/TRBV12-4 TGTGCCAGCAGTGGGGGACCCAAAAACATTCAGTACTTC CASSGGPKNIQYF
NA few 14 TRBJ2-7 TRBV11-2 TGTGCCAGCAGCGTTAGACTAGAGGCCTACGAGCAGTACTTC CASSVRLEAYEQYF
NA NA 15 TRBJ1-3 TRBV28 TGTGCCAGCAGCCCCTTGGGGGGGTCTGGAAACACCATATATTTT CASSPLGGSGNTIYF
NA NA 14 TRBJ1-1 TRBV6-2/TRBV6-3 TGTGCCAGCAGTTACGGGGTTCCGGCCACTGAAGCTTTCTTT CASSYGVPATEAFF
NA NA 18 TRBJ1-6 TRBV7-9 TGTGCCAGCAGCTTTCGGCGGGGGGGAGCAGTCGGTAATTCACCCCTCCACTTT CASSFRRGGAVGNSPLHF